Below, one T cell receptor (beta chain) is given with its context. Its antigen is undetermined. This sample was included in a study of cytomegalovirus exposure and HLA in healthy donors. Study in general: Earlier, 110 million or so unique TCR beta sequences were recovered from around 200 million T cells by an analysis. Across more than 350 genotyped donors, roughly 80% landed in the Caucasian-associated ancestry cluster. The study's findings and limits: Most of the CMV-associated TCR beta chains (in a later analysis) appeared to be HLA-restricted. In a later analysis, donors in an Asian-associated ancestry cluster reportedly had fewer N-insertions in productive TCRs than the cohort mean.

V was cut by 7 bases and J by 9 bases, with 21 bases left in between. The CDR3 totals 15 residues. Germline V lookup: CDR1 PRHDT, CDR2 FYEKMQ (reference sequence). 13 Jbeta primers and 60 Vbeta primers were used for the PCR. The table came from immunoSEQ multiplex PCR; TCRdb's copy has only in-frame clones and leaves some out. The sample yields about 160,000 clones, roughly 82% seen once. This receptor was identified in a girl between 5 and 17 years old in good health and CMV-seropositive. The rearrangement links TRBV13 to TRBJ2-2; D might be TRBD2 (7 bases). Sequenced: PBMCs. The CDR3 region is CASTRGGVLTRELFF. The DNA of the CDR3 is TGTGCCAGCACGAGGGGGGGCGTTTTGACCCGGGAGCTGTTTTTT.